The subject of this entry is one T cell receptor (beta chain). Its specificity is not known. These data originate in a study of cytomegalovirus exposure and HLA in healthy donors. Broader study findings: Later findings reportedly placed an Asian-associated ancestry cluster below the approximately 650-donor mean for N-insertions. There were approximately 150 TCR beta chains listed as cytomegalovirus-associated. A later analysis revealed that TCR association rates differed between HLA loci, peaking at DRB1 and bottoming out at HLA-C.

With 60 Vbeta and 13 Jbeta primers, the PCR was carried out. Libraries were prepared by immunoSEQ multiplex PCR; TCRdb keeps only in-frame clonotypes and omits some of them. This sample has fewer than 250,000 clones, with 70% to 90% found just once. The receptor's source is a woman under 30 in good health and CMV-seronegative. The sequenced sample was PBMCs.

The CDR3 DNA reads TGTGCCAGCAGCCCACTAGCGGGGGCCTACGAGCAGTACTTC. Protein sequence: CASSPLAGAYEQYF. The rearrangement links TRBV5-4 to TRBJ2-7; TRBD2 matches at 11 bases. Per germline, CDR1 SGHNT and CDR2 YYREEE (reference sequence). The J segment lost 2 bases and the V segment lost 4 bases, leaving 2 bases of the junction unmatched. This CDR3 is 14 amino acids long.